The 15 T cell receptor beta chains below were found in one sample sequenced in a study of cytomegalovirus exposure and HLA in healthy donors. Vbeta (60) and Jbeta (13) primers were used in the PCR. Sequenced by immunoSEQ multiplex PCR; TCRdb stores in-frame clones only, minus some. The sample lists some 150,000 clones; about 77% were seen once. Material: PBMCs. These receptors were taken from a woman aged 45-65 years in good health and CMV-seronegative.

CDR3 residues: CASTSSGIYNSPLHF. CDR3 in DNA: TGTGCCAGTACATCTTCCGGGATCTATAATTCACCCCTCCACTTT. The chain recombines TRBV19 with TRBJ1-6; D unresolved. The CDR3 has 15 amino acids. Germline V lookup: CDR1 LNHDA, CDR2 SQIVND (reference sequence). Trimming took off 7 bases at V and 3 bases at J, with 13 bases between the two ends.

On this clone itself: The junction departs from germline at one end; a sequencing error may be responsible. The sample holds other DNA sequences that translate to the same CDR3. The gene calls are TRBV6-5 and TRBJ2-1, with 11 positions matching TRBD1. The germline V gene encodes CDR1 MNHEY and CDR2 SVGAGI. The CDR3 totals 13 residues. The CDR3 nucleotides read TGCGCCAGCAGCGGACAGGGGGCGAATGAGCAGTTCTTC. Amino acid sequence: CASSGQGANEQFF.

This clone was seen once. The chain combines TRBV11-2 with TRBJ2-1; D possibly corresponds to TRBD2 (6 bases). In germline, CDR1 is SGHAT, CDR2 FQNNGV. V was cut by 5 bases and J by 7 bases, with 18 bases left in between. The CDR3 is 15 residues long. The CDR3 DNA follows: TGTGCCAGCAGCGCGGGGCTGCCCAGAGGGAATGAGCAGTTCTTC. Protein sequence: CASSAGLPRGNEQFF.

This chain joins TRBV2 and TRBJ2-7; perhaps TRBD1 as D (6 bases). Trimming removed 4 bases from V and 5 bases from J, with 15 bases in between. Per the germline V gene, CDR1 is SNHLY and CDR2 is FYNNEI. The CDR3 covers 14 residues. CDR3: CASSGDRGSNEQYF. CDR3 DNA sequence: TGTGCCAGCAGTGGCGATAGGGGGAGTAACGAGCAGTACTTC. The whole variable domain, filled in from reference TRBV2 and TRBJ2-7, reads EPEVTQTPSHQVTQMGQEVILRCVPISNHLYFYWYRQILGQKVEFLVSFYNNEISEKSEIFDDQFSVERPDGSNFTLKIRSTKLEDSAMYFCASSGDRGSNEQYFGPGTRLTVT.

CDR3 amino acids: CASSQGGELGNYGYTF. For the CDR3, the DNA is TGTGCCAGCAGCCAGGGGGGAGAATTAGGTAACTATGGCTACACCTTC. The chain couples TRBV5-6 to TRBJ1-2, with 7 positions matching TRBD1. The J segment lost 1 base and the V segment lost 4 bases, leaving 10 bases of the junction unmatched. The CDR3 spans 16 residues. The germline V gene encodes CDR1 SGHDT and CDR2 YYEEEE.

The V call is TRBV5-1, the J call TRBJ2-3; 7 nucleotides line up with TRBD1. CDR1 is SGHRS, CDR2 YFSETQ, per germline. J lost 0 bases, V lost 1 base, and 5 bases had no gene match. The CDR3 is made up of 16 amino acids. The DNA for the CDR3 is TGCGCCAGCAGCTTGCTACAGGGGCTAAGCACAGATACGCAGTATTTT. Its protein product is CASSLLQGLSTDTQYF. The full variable domain, with the rest looked up from reference TRBV5-1 and TRBJ2-3, is KAGVTQTPRYLIKTRGQQVTLSCSPISGHRSVSWYQQTPGQGLQFLFEYFSETQRNKGNFPGRFSGRQFSNSRSEMNVSTLELGDSALYLCASSLLQGLSTDTQYFGPGTRLTVL.

The rearrangement joins TRBV4-1 to TRBJ2-7; D might be TRBD1 (6 bases). The CDR3 contains 15 residues. The V and J ends lost 0 bases and 3 bases respectively, with 12 bases between them. Per the germline V gene, CDR1 is MGHRA and CDR2 is YSYEKL. The CDR3 coding sequence is TGCGCCAGCAGCCAAGAAGGACAGCTAAGCTACGAGCAGTACTTC. This translates into CASSQEGQLSYEQYF.

The chain is built from TRBV6-1 and TRBJ1-5, with D perhaps matching TRBD1 (5 bases). The germline V and J ends were trimmed by 2 bases and 0 bases, with 8 bases remaining between them. This CDR3 contains 15 residues. Germline loops: CDR1 MNHNS, CDR2 SASEGT. This CDR3 is CASSERGGSNQPQHF. The CDR3 DNA sequence: TGTGCCAGCAGTGAACGGGGGGGTAGCAATCAGCCCCAGCATTTT.

The J gene is TRBJ1-2, the V gene TRBV6-6, with D uncertain. The CDR3 runs 15 residues. V was clipped by 2 bases and J by 8 bases, with 18 bases between them. Germline V gene lookup returns CDR1 MNHNY and CDR2 SVGAGI (reference sequence). DNA of the CDR3: TGTGCCAGCAGTTACGATACAGACCGTCCGGTAGGCTACACCTTC. This gives the protein CASSYDTDRPVGYTF.

This clone showed up just a few times. The chain uses TRBV5-4 and TRBJ1-3; no reliable D call. The germline V and J ends were trimmed by 0 bases and 4 bases, with 5 bases remaining between them. Germline V CDR1 and CDR2: SGHNT, YYREEE (reference sequence). The CDR3 contains 13 residues. This CDR3 is CASSLAGGNTIYF. CDR3 nucleotides: TGTGCCAGCAGCTTGGCGGGAGGAAACACCATATATTTT.

The chain is built from TRBV9 and TRBJ2-5; no reliable D call. This CDR3 has 14 residues. Trimming stripped 1 base from V and 3 bases from J, with 10 bases between. The V gene's germline CDR1 is SGDLS and CDR2 YYNGEE. The CDR3 DNA reads as TGTGCCAGCAGCGTATCTACGCGTAAAGAGACCCAGTACTTC. Encoded protein: CASSVSTRKETQYF.

The chain recombines TRBV6-5 with TRBJ1-4; 10 bases match TRBD1. The CDR3 extends over 15 amino acids. Germline V gives CDR1 MNHEY, CDR2 SVGAGI. Trimming took 0 bases from V and 11 from J; bases not matched to a gene: 6. The CDR3 nucleotides read TGTGCCAGCAGTTACTCTGACGGGACAGGGGACAAACTGTTTTTT. Translated: CASSYSDGTGDKLFF.

This clone has only one observation. The chain uses TRBV7-2 and TRBJ1-2, with 9 bases identical to TRBD1. V lost 4 bases and J lost 6; bases outside the gene matches: 6. Germline V gene lookup returns CDR1 SGHTA and CDR2 FQGNSA. The length of the CDR3 is 14 residues. DNA of the CDR3: TGTGCCAGCAGCTACCTCCGGACAGGGGATGGCTACACCTTC. Protein: CASSYLRTGDGYTF.

On this clone: The same CDR3 arises from other DNA sequences in this sample as well. The chain uses TRBV7-9 and TRBJ1-2; D not resolved. Trimming cost V 1 base and J 8 bases, with 5 bases left between them. CDR1 is SEHNR, CDR2 FQNEAQ, per germline (reference sequence). This CDR3 comprises 11 residues. The CDR3 is CASSLGPGYTF. The DNA of the CDR3 is TGTGCCAGCAGCTTAGGTCCAGGCTACACCTTC.

The chain recombines TRBV4-1 with TRBJ2-7; 12 nucleotides agree with TRBD2. Germline assignment: CDR1 MGHRA and CDR2 YSYEKL. Losses at the gene ends were 3 bases for V and 2 bases for J; bases not matched to a gene: 2. The CDR3 sequence is 15 residues long. The CDR3 sequence: CASSHRTSGAYEQYF. The DNA for the CDR3 is TGCGCCAGCAGCCACCGGACTAGCGGGGCCTACGAGCAGTACTTC.